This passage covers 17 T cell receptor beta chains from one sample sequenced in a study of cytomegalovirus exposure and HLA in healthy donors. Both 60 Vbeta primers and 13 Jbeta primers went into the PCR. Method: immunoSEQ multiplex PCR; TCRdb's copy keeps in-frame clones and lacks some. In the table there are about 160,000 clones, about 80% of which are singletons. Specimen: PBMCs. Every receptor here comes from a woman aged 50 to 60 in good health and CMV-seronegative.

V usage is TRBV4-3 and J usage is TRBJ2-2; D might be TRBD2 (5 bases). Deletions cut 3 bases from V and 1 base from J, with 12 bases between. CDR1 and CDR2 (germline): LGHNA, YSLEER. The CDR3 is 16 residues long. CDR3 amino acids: CASSQSYRENTGELFF. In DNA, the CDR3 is TGCGCCAGCAGCCAGAGCTACCGGGAGAACACCGGGGAGCTGTTTTTT.

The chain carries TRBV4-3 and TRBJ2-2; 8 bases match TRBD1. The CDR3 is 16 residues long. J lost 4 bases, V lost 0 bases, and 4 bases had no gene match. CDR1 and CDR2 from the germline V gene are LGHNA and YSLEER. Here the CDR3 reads CASSQDEQGGTGELFF. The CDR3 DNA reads TGCGCCAGCAGCCAAGATGAACAGGGGGGCACCGGGGAGCTGTTTTTT.

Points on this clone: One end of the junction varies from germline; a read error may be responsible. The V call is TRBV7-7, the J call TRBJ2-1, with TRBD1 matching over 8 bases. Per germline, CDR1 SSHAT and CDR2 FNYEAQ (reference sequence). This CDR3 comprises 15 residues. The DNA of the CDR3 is TGTGCTAGCAGCTTTGGACAGGGACCTTACAATGAGCAGTTCTTC. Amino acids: CASSFGQGPYNEQFF. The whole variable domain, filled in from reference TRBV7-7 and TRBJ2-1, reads GAGVSQSPRYKVTKRGQDVTLRCDPISSHATLYWYQQALGQGPEFLTYFNYEAQPDKSGLPSDRFSAERPEGSISTLTIQRTEQRDSAMYRCASSFGQGPYNEQFFGPGTRLTVL.

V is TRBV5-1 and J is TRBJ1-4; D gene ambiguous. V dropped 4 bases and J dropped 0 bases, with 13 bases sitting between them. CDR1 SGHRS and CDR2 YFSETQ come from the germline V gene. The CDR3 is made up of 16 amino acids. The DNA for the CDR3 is TGCGCCAGCAGCCTCGAGGGAATTGCAACTAATGAAAAACTGTTTTTT. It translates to CASSLEGIATNEKLFF.

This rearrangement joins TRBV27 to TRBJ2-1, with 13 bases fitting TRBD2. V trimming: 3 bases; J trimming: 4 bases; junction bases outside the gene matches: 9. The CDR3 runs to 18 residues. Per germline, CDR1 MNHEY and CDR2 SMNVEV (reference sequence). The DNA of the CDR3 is TGTGCCAGCAGTTTCACTAGCGGGAGGGCCAGGGGGTACAATGAGCAGTTCTTC. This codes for CASSFTSGRARGYNEQFF.

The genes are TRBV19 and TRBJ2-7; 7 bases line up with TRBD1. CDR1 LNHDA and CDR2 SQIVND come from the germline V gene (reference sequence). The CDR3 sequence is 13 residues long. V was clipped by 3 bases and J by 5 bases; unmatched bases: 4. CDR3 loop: CASSMGQTNEQYF. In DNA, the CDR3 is TGTGCCAGTAGTATGGGACAGACCAACGAGCAGTACTTC. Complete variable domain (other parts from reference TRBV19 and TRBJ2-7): DGGITQSPKYLFRKEGQNVTLSCEQNLNHDAMYWYRQDPGQGLRLIYYSQIVNDFQKGDIAEGYSVSREKKESFPLTVTSAQKNPTAFYLCASSMGQTNEQYFGPGTRLTVT.

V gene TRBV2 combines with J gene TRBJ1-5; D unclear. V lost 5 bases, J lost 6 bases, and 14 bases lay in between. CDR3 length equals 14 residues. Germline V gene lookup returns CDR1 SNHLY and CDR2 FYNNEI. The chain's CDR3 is CASSQSSGSQPQHF. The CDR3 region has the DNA TGTGCCAGCAGTCAATCCTCAGGAAGTCAGCCCCAGCATTTT.

CDR3 coding DNA: TGTGCCAGCAGTCCTCTAGCGGGAGGCTACGAGCAGTACTTC. This sequence encodes CASSPLAGGYEQYF. The V and J genes are TRBV27 and TRBJ2-5; 11 bases fit TRBD2. The J call may be mistaken, given a closer DNA end match to TRBJ2-7. There are 14 residues in the CDR3. Germline V gives CDR1 MNHEY, CDR2 SMNVEV (reference sequence).

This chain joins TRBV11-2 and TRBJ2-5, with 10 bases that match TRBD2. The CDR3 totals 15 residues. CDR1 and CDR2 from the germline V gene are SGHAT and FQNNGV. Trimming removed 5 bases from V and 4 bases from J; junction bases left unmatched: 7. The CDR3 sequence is CASSISGRAAETQYF. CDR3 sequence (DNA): TGTGCCAGCAGCATCAGCGGGAGGGCCGCAGAGACCCAGTACTTC.

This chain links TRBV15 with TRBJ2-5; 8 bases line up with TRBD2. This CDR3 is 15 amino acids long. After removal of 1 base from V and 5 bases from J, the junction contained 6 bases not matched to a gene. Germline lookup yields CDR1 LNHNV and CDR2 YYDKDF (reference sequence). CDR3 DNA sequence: TGTGCCACCAGCAGAGCCACGGGGGGGCCGGAGACCCAGTACTTC. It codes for CATSRATGGPETQYF.

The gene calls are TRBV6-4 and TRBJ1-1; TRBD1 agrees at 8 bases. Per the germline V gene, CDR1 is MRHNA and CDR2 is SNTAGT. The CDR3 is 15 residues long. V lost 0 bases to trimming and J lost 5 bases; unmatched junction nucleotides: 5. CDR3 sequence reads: CASSDSRTGSTEAFF. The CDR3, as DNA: TGTGCCAGCAGTGACTCCCGGACAGGGTCTACTGAAGCTTTCTTT.

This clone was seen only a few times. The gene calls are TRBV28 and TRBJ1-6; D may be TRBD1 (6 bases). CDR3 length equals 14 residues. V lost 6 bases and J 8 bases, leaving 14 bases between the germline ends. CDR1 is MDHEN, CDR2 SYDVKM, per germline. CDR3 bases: TGTGCCAGCAGAGGGGGGGGTAACCATTCACCCCTCCACTTT. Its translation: CASRGGGNHSPLHF.

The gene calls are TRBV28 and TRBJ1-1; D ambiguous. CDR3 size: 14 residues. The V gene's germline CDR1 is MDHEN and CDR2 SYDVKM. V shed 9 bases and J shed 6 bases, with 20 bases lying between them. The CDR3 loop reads CASGLEGGKAEAFF. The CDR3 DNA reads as TGTGCCAGTGGACTAGAGGGAGGAAAGGCTGAAGCTTTCTTT. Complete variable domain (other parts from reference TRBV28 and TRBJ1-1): DVKVTQSSRYLVKRTGEKVFLECVQDMDHENMFWYRQDPGLGLRLIYFSYDVKMKEKGDIPEGYSVSREKKERFSLILESASTNQTSMYLCASGLEGGKAEAFFGQGTRLTVV.

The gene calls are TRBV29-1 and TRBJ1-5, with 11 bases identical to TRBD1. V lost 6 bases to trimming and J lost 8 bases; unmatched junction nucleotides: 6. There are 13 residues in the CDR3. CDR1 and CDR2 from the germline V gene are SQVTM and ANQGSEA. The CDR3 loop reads CSVERTGGEPQHF. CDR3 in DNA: TGCAGCGTGGAACGGACAGGGGGCGAGCCCCAGCATTTT.

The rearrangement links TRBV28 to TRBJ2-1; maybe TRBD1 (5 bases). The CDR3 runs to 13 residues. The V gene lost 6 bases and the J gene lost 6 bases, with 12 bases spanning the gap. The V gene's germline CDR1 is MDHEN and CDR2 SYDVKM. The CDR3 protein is CASRPGHFNEQFF. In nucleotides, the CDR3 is TGTGCCAGCAGACCTGGACATTTCAATGAGCAGTTCTTC.

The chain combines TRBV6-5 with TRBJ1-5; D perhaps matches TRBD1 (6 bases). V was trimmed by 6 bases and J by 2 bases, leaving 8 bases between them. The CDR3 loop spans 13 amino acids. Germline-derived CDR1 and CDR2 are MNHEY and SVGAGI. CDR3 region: CASRAGGNQPQHF. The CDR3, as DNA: TGTGCCAGCAGGGCAGGGGGCAATCAGCCCCAGCATTTT.

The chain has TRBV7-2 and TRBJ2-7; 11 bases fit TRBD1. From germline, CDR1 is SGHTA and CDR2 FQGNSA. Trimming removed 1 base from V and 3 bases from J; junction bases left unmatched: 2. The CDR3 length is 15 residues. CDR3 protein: CASSLVGTGGYEQYF. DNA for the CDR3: TGTGCCAGCAGCTTAGTGGGGACAGGGGGCTACGAGCAGTACTTC. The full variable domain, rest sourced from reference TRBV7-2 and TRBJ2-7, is GAGVSQSPSNKVTEKGKDVELRCDPISGHTALYWYRQSLGQGLEFLIYFQGNSAPDKSGLPSDRFSAERTGGSVSTLTIQRTQQEDSAVYLCASSLVGTGGYEQYFGPGTRLTVT.